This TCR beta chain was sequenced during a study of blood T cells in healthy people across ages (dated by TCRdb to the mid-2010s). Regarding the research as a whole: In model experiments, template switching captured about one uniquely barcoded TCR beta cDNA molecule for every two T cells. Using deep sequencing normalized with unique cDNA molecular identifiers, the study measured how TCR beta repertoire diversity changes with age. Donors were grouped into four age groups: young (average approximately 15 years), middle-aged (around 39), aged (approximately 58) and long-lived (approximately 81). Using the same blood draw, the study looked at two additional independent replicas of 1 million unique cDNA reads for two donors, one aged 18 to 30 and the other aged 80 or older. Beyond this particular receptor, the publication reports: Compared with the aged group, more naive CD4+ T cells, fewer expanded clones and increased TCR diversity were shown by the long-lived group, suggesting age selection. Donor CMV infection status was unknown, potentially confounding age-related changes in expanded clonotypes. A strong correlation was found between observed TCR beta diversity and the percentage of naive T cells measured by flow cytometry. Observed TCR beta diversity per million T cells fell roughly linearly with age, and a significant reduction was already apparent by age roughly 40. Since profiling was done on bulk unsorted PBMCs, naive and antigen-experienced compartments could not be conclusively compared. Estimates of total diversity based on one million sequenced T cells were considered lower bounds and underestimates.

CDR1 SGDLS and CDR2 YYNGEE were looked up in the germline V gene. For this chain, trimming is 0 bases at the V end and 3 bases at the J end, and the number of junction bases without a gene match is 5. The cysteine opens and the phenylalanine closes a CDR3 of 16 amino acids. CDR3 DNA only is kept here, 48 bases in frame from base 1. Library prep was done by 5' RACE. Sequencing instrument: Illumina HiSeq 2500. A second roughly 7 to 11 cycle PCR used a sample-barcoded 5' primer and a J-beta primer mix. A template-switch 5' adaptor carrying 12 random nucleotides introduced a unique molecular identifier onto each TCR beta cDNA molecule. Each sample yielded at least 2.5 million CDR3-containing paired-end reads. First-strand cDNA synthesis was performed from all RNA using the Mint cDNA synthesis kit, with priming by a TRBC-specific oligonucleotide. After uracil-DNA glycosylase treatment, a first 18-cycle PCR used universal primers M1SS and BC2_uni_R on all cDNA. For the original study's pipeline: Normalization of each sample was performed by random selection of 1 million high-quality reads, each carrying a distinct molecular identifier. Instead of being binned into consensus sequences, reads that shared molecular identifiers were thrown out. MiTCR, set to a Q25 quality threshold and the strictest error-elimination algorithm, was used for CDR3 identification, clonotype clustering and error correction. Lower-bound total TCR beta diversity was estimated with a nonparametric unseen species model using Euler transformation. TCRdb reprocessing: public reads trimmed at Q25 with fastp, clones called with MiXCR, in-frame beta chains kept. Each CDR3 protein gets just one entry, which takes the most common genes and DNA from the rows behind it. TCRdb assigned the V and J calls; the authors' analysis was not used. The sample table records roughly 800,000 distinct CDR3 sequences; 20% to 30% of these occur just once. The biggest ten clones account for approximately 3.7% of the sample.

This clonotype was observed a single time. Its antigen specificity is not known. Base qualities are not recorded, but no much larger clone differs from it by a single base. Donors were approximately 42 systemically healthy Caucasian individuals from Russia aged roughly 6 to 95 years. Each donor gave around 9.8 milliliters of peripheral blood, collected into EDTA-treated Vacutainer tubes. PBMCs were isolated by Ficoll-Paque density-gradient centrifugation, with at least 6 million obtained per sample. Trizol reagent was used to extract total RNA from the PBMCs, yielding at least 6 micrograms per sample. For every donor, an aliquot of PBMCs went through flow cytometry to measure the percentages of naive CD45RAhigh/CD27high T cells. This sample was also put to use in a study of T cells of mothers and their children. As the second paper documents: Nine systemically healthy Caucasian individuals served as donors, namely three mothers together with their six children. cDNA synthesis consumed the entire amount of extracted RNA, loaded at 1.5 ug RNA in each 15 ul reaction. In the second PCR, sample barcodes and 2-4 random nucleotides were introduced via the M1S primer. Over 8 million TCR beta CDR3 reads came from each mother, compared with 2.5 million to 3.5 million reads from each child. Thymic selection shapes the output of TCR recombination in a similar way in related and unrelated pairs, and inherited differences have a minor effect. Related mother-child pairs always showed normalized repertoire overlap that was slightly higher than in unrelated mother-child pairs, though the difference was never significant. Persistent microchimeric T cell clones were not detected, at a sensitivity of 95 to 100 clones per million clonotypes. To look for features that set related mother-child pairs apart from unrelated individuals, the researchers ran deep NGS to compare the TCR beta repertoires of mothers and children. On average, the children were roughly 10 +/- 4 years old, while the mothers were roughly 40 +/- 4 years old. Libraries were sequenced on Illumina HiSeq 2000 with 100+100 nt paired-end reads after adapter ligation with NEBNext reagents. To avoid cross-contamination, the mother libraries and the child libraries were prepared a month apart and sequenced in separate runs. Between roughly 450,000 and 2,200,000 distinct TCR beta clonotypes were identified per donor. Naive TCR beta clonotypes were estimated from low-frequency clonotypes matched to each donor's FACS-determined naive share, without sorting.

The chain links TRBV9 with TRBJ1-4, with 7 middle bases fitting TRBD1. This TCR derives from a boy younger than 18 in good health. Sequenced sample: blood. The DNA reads TGTGCCAGCAGCGTAGCCCCAGGGGGGGCTAATGAAAAACTGTTTTTT. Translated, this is CASSVAPGGANEKLFF.